The 10 T cell receptor beta chains given below trace back to one sample, sequenced in a study of blood T cells in healthy people across ages. A J-beta primer mix and a sample-barcoded 5' primer were used in a second PCR of roughly 7 to 12 cycles. Via MiXCR, TCRdb re-called the 5' RACE reads, giving one row per CDR3 protein. The table lists over 1,500,000 distinct CDR3 sequences, 49% of them singletons. Material: blood. These TCRs come from a woman aged 40-49 years in good health.

This clonotype was recorded once. The chain has TRBV12-3 or TRBV12-4 and TRBJ2-3; tentatively, D is TRBD1 or TRBD2 (6 bases each). The CDR3 has 15 amino acids. V lost 7 bases, J lost 3 bases, and 17 bases lay in between. CDR3 amino acids: CASNRLGGRTDTQYF. Written as DNA, the CDR3 is TGTGCCAGCAACAGACTAGGGGGGAGAACAGATACGCAGTATTTT.

This chain connects TRBV29-1 to TRBJ2-1; 8 positions match TRBD1. TRBJ2-7 explains the end of the DNA better; the J call may be wrong. CDR3 length equals 15 residues. Germline V CDR1 and CDR2: SQVTM, ANQGSEA. CDR3 DNA: TGCAGCGTTGTGTTGAGGCAGGGGGCGCAGAATGAGCAGTACTTC. It encodes CSVVLRQGAQNEQYF.

In this sample, this clonotype turned up a few times. The chain is built from TRBV12-3 or TRBV12-4 and TRBJ1-5; D not certain. This CDR3 is built from 14 residues. V was clipped by 2 bases and J by 5 bases, with 10 bases between them. The chain's CDR3 is CASSLTGRHQPQHF. CDR3 coding DNA: TGTGCCAGCAGTTTAACCGGCCGACATCAGCCCCAGCATTTT.

This sequence joins TRBV4-3 and TRBJ2-5; D is possibly TRBD2 (6 bases). Trimming removed 0 bases at V and 1 base at J, with 9 bases between. Germline V gene sequence: CDR1 LGHNA, CDR2 YSLEER. CDR3 length equals 15 residues. CDR3 amino acids: CASSQEGLVQETQYF. As DNA, the CDR3 is TGCGCCAGCAGCCAAGAGGGACTTGTCCAAGAGACCCAGTACTTC.

The chain couples TRBV5-1 to TRBJ2-3; 8 bases line up with TRBD2. V lost 4 bases to trimming and J lost 11 bases; unmatched junction nucleotides: 12. Germline loops: CDR1 SGHRS, CDR2 YFSETQ. CDR3 length: 14 amino acids. Written as DNA, the CDR3 is TGCGCCAGCAGCCCGGAGGGGACTAGGGTTGGGCAGTATTTT. Translated: CASSPEGTRVGQYF. Full variable domain (missing parts from reference TRBV5-1 and TRBJ2-3): KAGVTQTPRYLIKTRGQQVTLSCSPISGHRSVSWYQQTPGQGLQFLFEYFSETQRNKGNFPGRFSGRQFSNSRSEMNVSTLELGDSALYLCASSPEGTRVGQYFGPGTRLTVL.

The chain recombines TRBV20-1 with TRBJ2-5; TRBD2 is a possible D gene (5 bases). The CDR3 sequence is 13 residues long. Trimming took 6 bases from V and 4 from J, leaving 15 bases between them. Germline values: CDR1 DFQATT, CDR2 SNEGSKA (reference sequence). CDR3: CSATLGVGETQYF. The CDR3 bases are TGCAGTGCAACTCTCGGGGTTGGAGAGACCCAGTACTTC.

The chain carries TRBV7-2 and TRBJ2-7; D is tentatively TRBD1 or TRBD2 (6 bases each). The CDR3 contains 14 residues. Germline CDR1 is SGHTA and CDR2 is FQGNSA. The V and J ends lost 5 bases and 1 base respectively, with 12 bases between them. CDR3 coding DNA: TGTGCCAGCAGCCCAGAGGGGGGTTCCTACGAGCAGTACTTC. Translated, it gives CASSPEGGSYEQYF.

V gene TRBV6-5 combines with J gene TRBJ1-6; no definite D call. The V and J ends lost 5 bases and 9 bases respectively, with 14 bases between them. The germline V gene encodes CDR1 MNHEY and CDR2 SVGAGI. The length of the CDR3 is 14 residues. The CDR3 sequence is CASSDRRWSSPLHF. CDR3 nucleotides: TGTGCCAGCAGTGACCGACGGTGGAGTTCACCCCTCCACTTT.

The rearrangement uses TRBV12-3 or TRBV12-4 and TRBJ2-5, with 10 bases aligning to TRBD2. CDR3 length: 13 residues. After removal of 5 bases from V and 6 bases from J, the junction contained 3 bases not matched to a gene. The CDR3 loop is CASSSGGEKTQYF. CDR3 coding DNA: TGTGCCAGCAGTAGCGGGGGGGAGAAGACCCAGTACTTC.

This clonotype turned up a few times. This chain links TRBV28 with TRBJ2-4; 9 bases match TRBD1. Matching the DNA end better, TRBJ2-7 makes the J call doubtful. Germline CDR1 is MDHEN and CDR2 is SYDVKM. The CDR3 loop spans 15 amino acids. The CDR3 DNA reads TGTGCCAGCAGTTTACCTCAGACAGGGGGAAGCGAGCAGTACTTC. Translated: CASSLPQTGGSEQYF.